This T cell receptor beta chain originates from a study of blood T cell repertoires in COVID-19. The V gene lost 2 bases and the J gene lost 2 bases, with 8 bases spanning the gap. Germline CDR1 reads SGHRS; CDR2 reads YFSETQ. This CDR3 region has 14 residues. Data came from immunoSEQ multiplex PCR; TCRdb stores just in-frame clones and leaves some out. This sample has about 220,000 clones, with 84% found just once. This clonotype originated in a man in his forties or fifties who had recovered from COVID-19. The chain links TRBV5-1 to TRBJ1-3; no definite D call. Sequencing was carried out using peripheral blood. CDR3: CASSLSGTGNTIYF. CDR3 in DNA: TGCGCCAGCAGCTTATCGGGGACTGGAAACACCATATATTTT. Based on the CDR3 plus reference TRBV5-1 and TRBJ1-3, the full variable domain is KAGVTQTPRYLIKTRGQQVTLSCSPISGHRSVSWYQQTPGQGLQFLFEYFSETQRNKGNFPGRFSGRQFSNSRSEMNVSTLELGDSALYLCASSLSGTGNTIYFGEGSWLTVV.